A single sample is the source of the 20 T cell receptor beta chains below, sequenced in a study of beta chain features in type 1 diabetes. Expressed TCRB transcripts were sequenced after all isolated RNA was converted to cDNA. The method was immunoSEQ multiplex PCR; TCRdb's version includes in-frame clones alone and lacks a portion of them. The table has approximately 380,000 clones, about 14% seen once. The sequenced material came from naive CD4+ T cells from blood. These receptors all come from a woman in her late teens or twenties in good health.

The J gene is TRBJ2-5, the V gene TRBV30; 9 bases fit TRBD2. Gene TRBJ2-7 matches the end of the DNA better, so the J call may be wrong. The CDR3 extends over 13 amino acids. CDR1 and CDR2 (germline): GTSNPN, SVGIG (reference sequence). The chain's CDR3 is CAWSGLATYEQYF. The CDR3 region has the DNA TGTGCCTGGAGCGGACTAGCGACCTACGAGCAGTACTTC.

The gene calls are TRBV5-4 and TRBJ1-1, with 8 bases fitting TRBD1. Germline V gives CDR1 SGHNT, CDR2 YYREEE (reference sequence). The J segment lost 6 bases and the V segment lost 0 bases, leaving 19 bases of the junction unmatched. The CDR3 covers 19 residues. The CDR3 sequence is CASSLAWGGTGSSSAEAFF. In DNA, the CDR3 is TGTGCCAGCAGCTTGGCCTGGGGAGGGACAGGTTCGTCGAGCGCTGAAGCTTTCTTT.

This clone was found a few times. In DNA, the CDR3 is TGTGCCAGCAGTTATTCATTCAGGGCTTGGACCTACGAGCAGTACTTC. Its translation is CASSYSFRAWTYEQYF. This chain links TRBV6-5 with TRBJ2-7, with D possibly matching TRBD1 (5 bases). This CDR3 spans 16 amino acids. In germline, CDR1 is MNHEY, CDR2 SVGAGI. Trimming took 3 bases from V and 2 from J, leaving 17 bases between them.

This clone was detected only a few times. The CDR3 sequence: CASSRYGDRGLADTQYF. For the CDR3, the DNA is TGTGCCAGCAGCCGTTATGGGGACAGGGGGCTAGCAGATACGCAGTATTTT. This chain uses TRBV5-4 with TRBJ2-3, with 12 bases lining up with TRBD1. The CDR3 runs to 17 residues. CDR1 is SGHNT, CDR2 YYREEE, per germline (reference sequence). V dropped 4 bases and J dropped 4; count of bases not matched to a gene: 10.

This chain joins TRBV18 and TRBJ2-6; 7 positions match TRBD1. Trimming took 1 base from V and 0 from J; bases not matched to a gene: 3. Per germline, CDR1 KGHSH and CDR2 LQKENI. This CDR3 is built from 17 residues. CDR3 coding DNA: TGTGCCAGCTCACCACGGGACAGTTACTCTGGGGCCAACGTCCTGACTTTC. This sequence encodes CASSPRDSYSGANVLTF.

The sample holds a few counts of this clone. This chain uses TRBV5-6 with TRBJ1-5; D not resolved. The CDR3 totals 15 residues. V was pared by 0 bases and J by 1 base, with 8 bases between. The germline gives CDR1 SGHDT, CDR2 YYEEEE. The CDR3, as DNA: TGTGCCAGCAGCTTGGCCCCGCAGAGCAATCAGCCCCAGCATTTT. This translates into CASSLAPQSNQPQHF. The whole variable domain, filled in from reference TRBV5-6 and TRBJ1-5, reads DAGVTQSPTHLIKTRGQQVTLRCSPKSGHDTVSWYQQALGQGPQFIFQYYEEEERQRGNFPDRFSGHQFPNYSSELNVNALLLGDSALYLCASSLAPQSNQPQHFGDGTRLSIL.

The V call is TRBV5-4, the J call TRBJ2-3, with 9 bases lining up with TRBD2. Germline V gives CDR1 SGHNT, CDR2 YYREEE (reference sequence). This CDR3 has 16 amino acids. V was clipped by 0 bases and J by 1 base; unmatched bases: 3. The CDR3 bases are TGTGCCAGCAGCTTGGATCCTAGCGGGGGCACAGATACGCAGTATTTT. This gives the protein CASSLDPSGGTDTQYF.

CDR3 amino acids: CASSLWGELNTEAFF. For the CDR3, the DNA is TGTGCCAGCAGTTTATGGGGAGAACTGAACACTGAAGCTTTCTTT. This rearrangement joins TRBV27 to TRBJ1-1; no definite D call. V lost 1 base, J lost 0 bases, and 9 bases lay in between. The germline CDR1 and CDR2 sequences are MNHEY and SMNVEV (reference sequence). CDR3 size: 15 residues.

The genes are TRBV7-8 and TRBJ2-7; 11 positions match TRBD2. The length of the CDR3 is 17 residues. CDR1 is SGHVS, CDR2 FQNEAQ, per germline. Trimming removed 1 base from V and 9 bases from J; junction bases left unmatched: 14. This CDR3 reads CASSLEERPGLAAGQYF. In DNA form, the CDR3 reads TGTGCCAGCAGCTTAGAGGAACGCCCGGGACTAGCGGCAGGGCAGTACTTC. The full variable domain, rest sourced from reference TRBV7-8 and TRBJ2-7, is GAGVSQSPRYKVAKRGQDVALRCDPISGHVSLFWYQQALGQGPEFLTYFQNEAQLDKSGLPSDRFFAERPEGSVSTLKIQRTQQEDSAVYLCASSLEERPGLAAGQYFGPGTRLTVT.

CDR3 loop: CATLWELSYEQYF. In DNA, the CDR3 is TGTGCCACCTTGTGGGAGTTGTCCTACGAGCAGTACTTC. V gene TRBV6-6 combines with J gene TRBJ2-7; TRBD2 is a possible D gene (5 bases). V dropped 10 bases and J dropped 1 base, with 14 bases sitting between them. This CDR3 comprises 13 residues. Germline CDR1 is MNHNY and CDR2 is SVGAGI (reference sequence).

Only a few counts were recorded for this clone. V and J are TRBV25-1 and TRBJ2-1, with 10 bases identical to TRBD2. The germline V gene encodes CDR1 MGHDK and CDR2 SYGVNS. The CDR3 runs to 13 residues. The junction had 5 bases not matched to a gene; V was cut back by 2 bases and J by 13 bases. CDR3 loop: CASSENPSGRQFF. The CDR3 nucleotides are TGTGCCAGCAGTGAAAACCCTAGCGGGAGACAGTTCTTC.

Written as DNA, the CDR3 is TGCAGCGTTCGAGAATATGTCAGGGGCCGGAAGCTGAACACTGAAGCTTTCTTT. It encodes CSVREYVRGRKLNTEAFF. The V call is TRBV29-1, the J call TRBJ1-1, with TRBD1 as a possible D gene (6 bases). Germline V gene data show CDR1 as SQVTM and CDR2 as ANQGSEA. The CDR3 totals 18 residues. The V and J ends lost 5 bases and 0 bases respectively, with 25 bases between them.

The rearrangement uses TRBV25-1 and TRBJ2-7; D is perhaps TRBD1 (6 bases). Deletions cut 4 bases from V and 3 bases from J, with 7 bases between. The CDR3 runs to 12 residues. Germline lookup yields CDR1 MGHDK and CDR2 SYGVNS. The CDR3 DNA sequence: TGTGCCAGCAGTGTACAGGGCTACGAGCAGTACTTC. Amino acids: CASSVQGYEQYF.

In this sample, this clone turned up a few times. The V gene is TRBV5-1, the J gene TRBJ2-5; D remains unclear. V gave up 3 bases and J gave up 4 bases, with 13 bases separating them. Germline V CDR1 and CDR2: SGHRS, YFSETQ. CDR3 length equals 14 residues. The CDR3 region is CASSSHKIVETQYF. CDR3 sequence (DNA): TGCGCCAGCAGCTCCCACAAGATCGTAGAGACCCAGTACTTC.

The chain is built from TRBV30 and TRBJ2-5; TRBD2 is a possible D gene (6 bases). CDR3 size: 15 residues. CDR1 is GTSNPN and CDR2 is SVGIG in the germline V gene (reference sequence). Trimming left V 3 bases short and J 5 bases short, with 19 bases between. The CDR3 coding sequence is TGTGCCTGGAGCTCGGGGAGGCCTGCTCGGGAGACCCAGTACTTC. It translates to CAWSSGRPARETQYF.

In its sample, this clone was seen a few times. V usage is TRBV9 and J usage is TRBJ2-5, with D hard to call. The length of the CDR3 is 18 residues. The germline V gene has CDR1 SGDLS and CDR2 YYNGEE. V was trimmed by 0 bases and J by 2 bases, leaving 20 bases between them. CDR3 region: CASSVAPAVSRRQETQYF. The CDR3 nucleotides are TGTGCCAGCAGCGTAGCCCCCGCCGTATCCCGGCGGCAAGAGACCCAGTACTTC.

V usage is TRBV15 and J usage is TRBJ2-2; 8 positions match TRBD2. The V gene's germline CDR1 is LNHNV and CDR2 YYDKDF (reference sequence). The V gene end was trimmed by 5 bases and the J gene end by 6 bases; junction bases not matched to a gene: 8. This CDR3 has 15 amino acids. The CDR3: CATSWLAGVAGELFF. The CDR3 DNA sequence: TGTGCCACCAGCTGGCTAGCGGGTGTAGCCGGGGAGCTGTTTTTT. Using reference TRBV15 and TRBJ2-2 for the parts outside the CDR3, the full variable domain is DAMVIQNPRYQVTQFGKPVTLSCSQTLNHNVMYWYQQKSSQAPKLLFHYYDKDFNNEADTPDNFQSRRPNTSFCFLDIRSPGLGDTAMYLCATSWLAGVAGELFFGEGSRLTVL.

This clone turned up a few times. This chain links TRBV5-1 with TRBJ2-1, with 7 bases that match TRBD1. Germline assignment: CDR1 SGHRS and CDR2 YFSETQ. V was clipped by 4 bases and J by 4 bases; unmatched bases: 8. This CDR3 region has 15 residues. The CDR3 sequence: CASSRVGQEYNEQFF. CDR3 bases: TGCGCCAGCAGCAGAGTCGGACAGGAATACAATGAGCAGTTCTTC.

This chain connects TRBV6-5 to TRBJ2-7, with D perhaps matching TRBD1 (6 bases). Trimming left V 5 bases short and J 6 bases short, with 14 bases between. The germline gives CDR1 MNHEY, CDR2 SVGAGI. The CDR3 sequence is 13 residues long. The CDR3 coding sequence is TGTGCCAGCAGTCTCACTACAGGGTCCGAGCAGTACTTC. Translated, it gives CASSLTTGSEQYF.

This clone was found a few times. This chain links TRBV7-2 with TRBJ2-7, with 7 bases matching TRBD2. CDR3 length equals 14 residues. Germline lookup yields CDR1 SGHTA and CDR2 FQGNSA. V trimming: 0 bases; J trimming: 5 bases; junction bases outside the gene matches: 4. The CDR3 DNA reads TGTGCCAGCAGCTTAGCGGGAGGGCTGAACGAGCAGTACTTC. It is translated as CASSLAGGLNEQYF.